Below, 26 T cell receptor beta chains from the same sample are listed, as sequenced in a study of blood T cell repertoires in COVID-19. Profiled with immunoSEQ multiplex PCR; TCRdb holds only in-frame clones, not every one. Of about 150,000 clones in the sample, about four fifths are singletons; the top ten hold roughly 0.52%. Material: peripheral blood. The receptors were gathered from a man in his sixties with acute or convalescent COVID-19.

The V gene is TRBV4-1, the J gene TRBJ1-2; 12 positions match TRBD1. The CDR3 runs to 15 residues. Germline V lookup: CDR1 MGHRA, CDR2 YSYEKL. The V gene end was trimmed by 4 bases and the J gene end by 1 base; junction bases not matched to a gene: 1. The CDR3 loop is CASSRDRGRNYGYTF. In nucleotides, the CDR3 is TGCGCCAGCAGCCGGGACAGGGGGCGTAACTATGGCTACACCTTC.

The genes are TRBV30 and TRBJ1-2; D is possibly TRBD1 (5 bases). V was clipped by 2 bases and J by 2 bases, with 18 bases between them. Germline assignment: CDR1 GTSNPN and CDR2 SVGIG (reference sequence). The CDR3 runs to 16 residues. CDR3 in DNA: TGTGCCTGGAGTAACATGGGGCAGCCCAGAAACTATGGCTACACCTTC. Translation: CAWSNMGQPRNYGYTF.

The chain carries TRBV19 and TRBJ2-1; 8 bases match TRBD1. The V and J ends lost 4 bases and 5 bases, in that order; junction bases with no gene match: 7. This CDR3 has 15 residues. In germline, CDR1 is LNHDA, CDR2 SQIVND (reference sequence). The DNA of the CDR3 is TGTGCCAGTAGTAAAACAGGGGGGATGCACAATGAGCAGTTCTTC. It is translated as CASSKTGGMHNEQFF.

This chain connects TRBV5-6 to TRBJ2-2, with a weak D call TRBD2 (6 bases). This CDR3 has 13 amino acids. From germline, CDR1 is SGHDT and CDR2 YYEEEE. Trimming cost V 3 bases and J 6 bases, with 9 bases left between them. The CDR3 loop reads CASSWDSAGELFF. CDR3 nucleotides: TGTGCCAGCAGCTGGGACTCGGCCGGGGAGCTGTTTTTT. Based on the CDR3 plus reference TRBV5-6 and TRBJ2-2, the full variable domain is DAGVTQSPTHLIKTRGQQVTLRCSPKSGHDTVSWYQQALGQGPQFIFQYYEEEERQRGNFPDRFSGHQFPNYSSELNVNALLLGDSALYLCASSWDSAGELFFGEGSRLTVL.

The chain employs TRBV6-5 and TRBJ1-5, with D maybe TRBD1 (6 bases). The CDR3 is made up of 13 amino acids. Germline V gene data show CDR1 as MNHEY and CDR2 as SVGAGI. The ends were cut back, 2 bases at V and 4 bases at J, with 6 bases in the middle. The CDR3 loop reads CASSYGQNQPQHF. DNA of the CDR3: TGTGCCAGCAGTTACGGACAGAATCAGCCCCAGCATTTT.

Many counts were recorded for this clone. V is TRBV5-4 and J is TRBJ1-2, with TRBD1 matching over 9 bases. Unmatched junction bases numbered 11, after V lost 4 bases and J lost 13 bases. The germline CDR1 and CDR2 sequences are SGHNT and YYREEE (reference sequence). This CDR3 is built from 13 residues. Written as DNA, the CDR3 is TGTGCCAGCAGCCATTCCGGGACAGGGAAGGTCACCTTC. Translated, it gives CASSHSGTGKVTF.

The chain carries TRBV7-2 and TRBJ1-3, with TRBD1 matching over 9 bases. CDR3 size: 14 residues. CDR1 and CDR2 from the germline V gene are SGHTA and FQGNSA. Unmatched junction bases numbered 8, after V lost 6 bases and J lost 8 bases. CDR3 bases: TGTGCCAGCAGTAGCCGGACAGGGGCGGACACCATATATTTT. Residues: CASSSRTGADTIYF.

The V gene is TRBV7-2, the J gene TRBJ2-3, with a tentative D call TRBD1 (5 bases). V was cut by 5 bases and J by 4 bases, with 13 bases left in between. CDR1 is SGHTA and CDR2 is FQGNSA in the germline V gene. The CDR3 is 14 residues long. In DNA, the CDR3 is TGTGCCAGCAGCAAAGGGGTAGCTCCAGATACGCAGTATTTT. Its protein product is CASSKGVAPDTQYF.

The V call is TRBV2, the J call TRBJ2-1; D perhaps matches TRBD2 (6 bases). V was trimmed by 8 bases and J by 6 bases, leaving 17 bases between them. The germline V gene has CDR1 SNHLY and CDR2 FYNNEI. The CDR3 length is 14 residues. The CDR3 DNA is TGTGCCAGCCTAAGCGGAGGAGGGATCAATGAGCAGTTCTTC. Its translation is CASLSGGGINEQFF.

A word on this clone: Compared with germline, one end of the junction differs, possibly owing to a read error. The chain recombines TRBV7-7 with TRBJ2-2; 7 positions match TRBD1. CDR1 and CDR2 (germline): SSHAT, FNYEAQ (reference sequence). The CDR3 covers 13 residues. DNA for the CDR3: TGTGCTAGCAGCGTAGACAGGGCCGGGGAGCTGTTTTTT. This translates into CASSVDRAGELFF.

V is TRBV28 and J is TRBJ2-3; 7 bases are shared with TRBD2. The CDR3 extends over 14 amino acids. The V segment lost 3 bases and the J segment 0 bases; nucleotides outside the gene matches: 0. The germline CDR1 and CDR2 sequences are MDHEN and SYDVKM. CDR3 DNA sequence: TGTGCCAGCAGTTTGGGGGGGAGCACAGATACGCAGTATTTT. Amino acid sequence: CASSLGGSTDTQYF.

The CDR3 coding sequence is TGTGCCAGCAGAGTAGCGGGTGGAGAGACCCAGTACTTC. Protein: CASRVAGGETQYF. The rearrangement joins TRBV12-3 or TRBV12-4 to TRBJ2-5; 7 nucleotides agree with TRBD2. J gave up 4 bases and V 6 bases, and 5 bases lay outside the gene matches. This CDR3 contains 13 residues.

The genes are TRBV15 and TRBJ2-4, with 9 bases that match TRBD2. This CDR3 region has 15 residues. Unmatched junction bases numbered 12, after V lost 0 bases and J lost 15 bases. Germline lookup yields CDR1 LNHNV and CDR2 YYDKDF (reference sequence). CDR3 DNA sequence: TGTGCCACCAGCAGAGATCTTGGCGGGGGGGCGTCGACGTACTTC. It is translated as CATSRDLGGGASTYF. Full variable domain (rest looked up from reference TRBV15 and TRBJ2-4): DAMVIQNPRYQVTQFGKPVTLSCSQTLNHNVMYWYQQKSSQAPKLLFHYYDKDFNNEADTPDNFQSRRPNTSFCFLDIRSPGLGDTAMYLCATSRDLGGGASTYFGAGTRLSVL.

This chain joins TRBV3-1 (or the pseudogene TRBV3-2) and TRBJ1-6; D possibly corresponds to TRBD1 (6 bases). Germline V gives CDR1 LGHDT, CDR2 YNNKEL (reference sequence). The CDR3 runs 15 residues. Trimming removed 1 base at V and 10 bases at J, with 14 bases between. CDR3 sequence: CASSQGWQGKSPLHF. The CDR3 DNA follows: TGTGCCAGCAGCCAAGGGTGGCAGGGGAAATCACCCCTCCACTTT.

This chain's CDR3 is CASSHGTSGRETQYF. The CDR3 DNA reads as TGTGCCAGCAGTCACGGGACTAGCGGGAGAGAGACCCAGTACTTC. The chain carries TRBV27 and TRBJ2-5, with 14 bases fitting TRBD2. CDR3 size: 15 residues. The junction had 3 bases not matched to a gene; V was cut back by 5 bases and J by 4 bases. Germline lookup yields CDR1 MNHEY and CDR2 SMNVEV (reference sequence).

This rearrangement joins TRBV7-2 to TRBJ1-2; 8 bases are shared with TRBD1. CDR1 SGHTA and CDR2 FQGNSA come from the germline V gene. J lost 8 bases, V lost 5 bases, and 10 bases had no gene match. The CDR3 sequence is 14 residues long. The CDR3 DNA follows: TGTGCCAGCAGCCATCGGACAGGGAGGGTAGGCTACACCTTC. This codes for CASSHRTGRVGYTF.

This clone was counted only a few times. The genes are TRBV28 and TRBJ2-3, with D perhaps TRBD2 (5 bases). Germline CDR1 MDHEN, CDR2 SYDVKM. V was cut by 5 bases and J by 6 bases, with 18 bases left in between. This CDR3 region has 15 residues. The CDR3 reads CASSPQRNRPDTQYF. DNA for the CDR3: TGTGCCAGCAGTCCTCAGCGGAACCGGCCGGATACGCAGTATTTT. Full variable domain (missing parts from reference TRBV28 and TRBJ2-3): DVKVTQSSRYLVKRTGEKVFLECVQDMDHENMFWYRQDPGLGLRLIYFSYDVKMKEKGDIPEGYSVSREKKERFSLILESASTNQTSMYLCASSPQRNRPDTQYFGPGTRLTVL.

The rearrangement links TRBV2 to TRBJ1-3; D is unresolved. The CDR3 loop spans 15 amino acids. Trimming took off 0 bases at V and 4 bases at J, with 10 bases between the two ends. Looked up from germline, CDR1 is SNHLY and CDR2 is FYNNEI. CDR3 sequence (DNA): TGTGCCAGCAGTGAAGCCTCGGGTTCCGGAAACACCATATATTTT. Protein product: CASSEASGSGNTIYF.

The V and J genes are TRBV5-1 and TRBJ2-1; 8 bases align to TRBD2. CDR3 length equals 16 residues. CDR1 is SGHRS and CDR2 is YFSETQ in the germline V gene. The trim removed 3 bases at V and 4 bases at J, leaving 9 bases unmatched. Here the CDR3 reads CASSWGGTSGYNEQFF. The CDR3 region has the DNA TGCGCCAGCAGCTGGGGGGGAACTAGCGGTTACAATGAGCAGTTCTTC.

The rearrangement links TRBV12-3 or TRBV12-4 to TRBJ2-7, with D perhaps matching TRBD1 (5 bases). The V and J ends lost 5 bases and 7 bases respectively, with 9 bases between them. This CDR3 comprises 11 residues. The CDR3 spells CASSAGLEQYF. CDR3 DNA: TGTGCCAGCAGTGCAGGGTTGGAGCAGTACTTC.

The chain joins TRBV2 to TRBJ2-7; unclear D gene. Germline V gene lookup returns CDR1 SNHLY and CDR2 FYNNEI. V was pared by 4 bases and J by 3 bases, with 7 bases between. This CDR3 spans 12 amino acids. CDR3 DNA: TGTGCCAGCAGTGGACAACGCTACGAGCAGTACTTC. Protein: CASSGQRYEQYF.

This clone appeared once. This rearrangement joins TRBV28 to TRBJ1-6; 9 nucleotides agree with TRBD1. CDR3 length equals 17 residues. The V segment lost 2 bases and the J segment 6 bases; nucleotides outside the gene matches: 8. Germline lookup yields CDR1 MDHEN and CDR2 SYDVKM. The CDR3 sequence is CASSLAGTGTGNSPLHF. The CDR3 DNA sequence: TGTGCCAGCAGTTTAGCCGGGACAGGGACGGGTAATTCACCCCTCCACTTT.

The chain joins TRBV18 to TRBJ2-3; D perhaps matches TRBD1 (5 bases). CDR3 length equals 16 residues. Trimming removed 1 base from V and 3 bases from J, with 14 bases in between. CDR1 KGHSH and CDR2 LQKENI come from the germline V gene. The CDR3 loop is CASSPLGRAFTDTQYF. In DNA, the CDR3 is TGTGCCAGCTCACCACTGGGCAGGGCTTTTACAGATACGCAGTATTTT.

This clone has a handful of counts. The J gene is TRBJ1-1, the V gene TRBV2; D may be TRBD1 (5 bases). Germline-derived CDR1 and CDR2 are SNHLY and FYNNEI. The CDR3 contains 14 residues. With 1 base removed from V and 5 bases from J, the gap between germline ends came to 11 bases. The CDR3 loop reads CASSEEWPGTEAFF. CDR3 bases: TGTGCCAGCAGTGAAGAGTGGCCAGGGACTGAAGCTTTCTTT. Based on the CDR3 plus reference TRBV2 and TRBJ1-1, the full variable domain is EPEVTQTPSHQVTQMGQEVILRCVPISNHLYFYWYRQILGQKVEFLVSFYNNEISEKSEIFDDQFSVERPDGSNFTLKIRSTKLEDSAMYFCASSEEWPGTEAFFGQGTRLTVV.

V and J are TRBV4-3 and TRBJ2-7; no clear D gene. Trimming stripped 1 base from V and 1 base from J, with 8 bases between. In germline, CDR1 is LGHNA, CDR2 YSLEER. The CDR3 has 14 residues. The CDR3 loop reads CASSQALRSYEQYF. CDR3 bases: TGCGCCAGCAGCCAAGCGCTGCGGTCCTACGAGCAGTACTTC.

The chain carries TRBV4-3 and TRBJ2-1, with TRBD2 identical over 11 bases. Losses at the gene ends were 4 bases for V and 9 bases for J; bases not matched to a gene: 14. The CDR3 sequence is 17 residues long. Germline V gives CDR1 LGHNA, CDR2 YSLEER. The DNA of the CDR3 is TGCGCCAGCAGCCGGAACCAGGCTAGCGGGGGGAGGGCTGAGCAGTTCTTC. Protein: CASSRNQASGGRAEQFF.